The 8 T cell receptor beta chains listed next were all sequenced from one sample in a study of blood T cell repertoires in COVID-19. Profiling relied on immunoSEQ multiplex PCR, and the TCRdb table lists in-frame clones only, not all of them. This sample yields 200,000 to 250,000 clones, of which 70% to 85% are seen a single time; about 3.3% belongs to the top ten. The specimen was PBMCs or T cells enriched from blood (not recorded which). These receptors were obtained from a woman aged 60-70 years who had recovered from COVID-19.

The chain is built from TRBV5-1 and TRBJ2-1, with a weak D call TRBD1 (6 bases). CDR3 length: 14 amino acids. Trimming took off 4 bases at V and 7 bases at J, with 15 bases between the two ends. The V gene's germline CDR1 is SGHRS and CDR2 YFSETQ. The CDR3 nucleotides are TGCGCCAGCAGCGGTGACAGGTCTGGAAATGAGCAGTTCTTC. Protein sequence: CASSGDRSGNEQFF.

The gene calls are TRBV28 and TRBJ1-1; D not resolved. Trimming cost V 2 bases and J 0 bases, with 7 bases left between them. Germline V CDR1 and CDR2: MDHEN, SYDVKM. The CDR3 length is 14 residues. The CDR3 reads CASSLGGLNTEAFF. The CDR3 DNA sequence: TGTGCCAGCAGTTTAGGAGGGCTGAACACTGAAGCTTTCTTT.

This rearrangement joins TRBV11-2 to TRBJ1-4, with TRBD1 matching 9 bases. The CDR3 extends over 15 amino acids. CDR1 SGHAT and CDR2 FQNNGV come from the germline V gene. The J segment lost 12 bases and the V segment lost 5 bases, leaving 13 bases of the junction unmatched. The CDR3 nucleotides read TGTGCCAGCAGCGGGTGGACAGGGGTAAGGCGGGAACTGTTTTTT. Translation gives CASSGWTGVRRELFF.

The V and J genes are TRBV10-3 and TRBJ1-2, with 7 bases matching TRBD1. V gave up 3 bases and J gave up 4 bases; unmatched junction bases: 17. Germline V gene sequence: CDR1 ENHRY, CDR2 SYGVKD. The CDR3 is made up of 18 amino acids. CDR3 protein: CAISEVLGGRGTSYGYTF. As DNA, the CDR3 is TGTGCCATCAGTGAAGTGTTAGGTGGCAGGGGGACCTCCTATGGCTACACCTTC.

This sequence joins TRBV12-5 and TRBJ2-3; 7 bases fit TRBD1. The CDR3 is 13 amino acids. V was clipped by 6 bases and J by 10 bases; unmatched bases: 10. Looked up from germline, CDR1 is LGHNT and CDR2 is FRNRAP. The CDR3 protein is CASGPEDRWAQYF. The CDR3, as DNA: TGTGCTAGTGGCCCCGAGGACAGGTGGGCGCAGTATTTT.

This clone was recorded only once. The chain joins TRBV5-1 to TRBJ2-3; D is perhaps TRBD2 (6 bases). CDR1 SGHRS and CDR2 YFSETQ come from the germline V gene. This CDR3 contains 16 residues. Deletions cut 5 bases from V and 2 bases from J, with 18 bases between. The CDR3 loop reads CASRLLGLTITDTQYF. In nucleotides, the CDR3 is TGCGCCAGCAGACTTCTCGGACTAACCATCACAGATACGCAGTATTTT.

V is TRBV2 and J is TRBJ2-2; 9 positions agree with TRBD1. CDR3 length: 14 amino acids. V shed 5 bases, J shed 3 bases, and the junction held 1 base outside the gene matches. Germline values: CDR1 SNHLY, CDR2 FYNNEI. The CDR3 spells CASSWTGDTGELFF. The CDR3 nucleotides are TGTGCCAGCAGTTGGACAGGGGACACCGGGGAGCTGTTTTTT.

The CDR3 DNA is TGTGCCAGCAGCTTTTCGGGGGGAGCCGACGGCTATGGCTACACCTTC. It translates to CASSFSGGADGYGYTF. The V and J genes are TRBV5-6 and TRBJ1-2; D is possibly TRBD1 (5 bases). Trimming removed 2 bases from V and 4 bases from J, with 18 bases in between. The germline V gene has CDR1 SGHDT and CDR2 YYEEEE. The CDR3 totals 16 residues.